This TCR beta chain comes out of a study of T cells in Graves' hyperthyroidism and ophthalmopathy. Details on this clonotype: The target antigen is unknown.

Per the germline V gene, CDR1 is MNHEY and CDR2 is SVGAGI. The CDR3 has 14 amino acids. The ends were cut back, 2 bases at V and 5 bases at J, with 12 bases in the middle. TCR beta CDR3 region amplification was performed from RNA transcripts. Using the HTBI primer set, a first-round RT-PCR was run on the TCR CDR3. TCRdb re-called the multiplex PCR reads with MiXCR, one entry per CDR3 protein. The sample lists about 400,000 distinct CDR3 sequences; approximately 14% were seen once. Patients showing uncontrolled infection, other autoimmune disease, pregnancy or lactation were ineligible. The study based diagnoses on clinical symptoms, serum thyroxine and TRAb, thyroid ultrasound and orbital computed tomography. Study-wide results and limits: A 13 V-J model separated ophthalmopathy from stable hyperthyroidism. Most thyroid clonotypes expanded above 0.001 were also detected in blood.

This receptor was taken from a woman in her sixties with Graves' ophthalmopathy. The rearrangement uses TRBV6-5 and TRBJ2-5; D uncertain. The sample was blood. In DNA form, the CDR3 reads TGTGCCAGCAGTTACGCTGGGCCCCGGGAGACCCAGTACTTC. It is translated as CASSYAGPRETQYF.